The T cell receptor beta chain described here comes from a study of cytomegalovirus exposure and HLA in healthy donors. Findings and limits, study-wide: Later analysis suggested links between common viral pathogens and several top significant clusters. Cytomegalovirus association was listed for about 150 TCR beta chains.

This clone was detected a few times. Its specificity is unknown. There are 15 residues in the CDR3. Germline V gives CDR1 SGDLS, CDR2 YYNGEE. V shed 4 bases, J shed 2 bases, and the junction held 5 bases outside the gene matches. The PCR contained 60 Vbeta and 13 Jbeta primers. TCRdb's copy holds only in-frame clones and misses some; the assay was immunoSEQ multiplex PCR. Altogether roughly 97,000 clones are present, over 65% being singletons, with the ten largest covering more than 1.5%. The TCR originated in a middle-aged woman in good health and CMV-seronegative. The chain links TRBV9 to TRBJ2-7; 11 nucleotides align to TRBD2. The specimen sequenced was PBMCs. The CDR3 here is CASSPLAGGTYEQYF. CDR3 DNA: TGTGCCAGCAGCCCCCTAGCGGGAGGTACCTACGAGCAGTACTTC.